Below, 2 T cell receptor beta chains from the same sample are listed, as sequenced in a study of cytomegalovirus exposure and HLA in healthy donors. PCR involved 60 Vbeta and 13 Jbeta primers. Generated by immunoSEQ multiplex PCR, the TCRdb table keeps only in-frame clones and is missing some. The table records under 150,000 clones, around 76% of them present only once. Sequencing input: PBMCs. The receptors were gathered from a woman between 50 and 59 years old in good health and CMV-seronegative.

V and J are TRBV28 and TRBJ2-1; D might be TRBD2 (5 bases). The V gene lost 3 bases and the J gene lost 2 bases, with 11 bases spanning the gap. This CDR3 region has 15 residues. The germline V gene has CDR1 MDHEN and CDR2 SYDVKM. CDR3 sequence (DNA): TGTGCCAGCAGTTTCATAGCGTCTACCTACAATGAGCAGTTCTTC. It is translated as CASSFIASTYNEQFF.

The chain carries TRBV30 and TRBJ2-7; D might be TRBD1 (5 bases). Trimming shortened V by 2 bases and J by 2 bases, and 19 bases separated the two germline ends. The germline V gene has CDR1 GTSNPN and CDR2 SVGIG (reference sequence). This CDR3 has 16 residues. CDR3 in DNA: TGTGCCTGGAGTCCCACGACCCCAGGGAAAACCTACGAGCAGTACTTC. Translation: CAWSPTTPGKTYEQYF.